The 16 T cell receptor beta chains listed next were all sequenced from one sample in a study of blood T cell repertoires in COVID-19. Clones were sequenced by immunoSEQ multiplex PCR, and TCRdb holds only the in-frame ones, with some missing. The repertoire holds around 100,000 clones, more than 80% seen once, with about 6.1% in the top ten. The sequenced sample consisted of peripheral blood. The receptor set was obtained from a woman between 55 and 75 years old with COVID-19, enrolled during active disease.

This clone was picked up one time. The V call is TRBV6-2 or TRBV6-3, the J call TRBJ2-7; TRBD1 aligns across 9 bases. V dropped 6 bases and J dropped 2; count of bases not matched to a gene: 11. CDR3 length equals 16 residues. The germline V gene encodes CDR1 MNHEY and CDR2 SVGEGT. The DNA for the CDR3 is TGTGCCAGCAGCCCCGGCCCTGGGACAGGGACCTACGAGCAGTACTTC. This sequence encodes CASSPGPGTGTYEQYF.

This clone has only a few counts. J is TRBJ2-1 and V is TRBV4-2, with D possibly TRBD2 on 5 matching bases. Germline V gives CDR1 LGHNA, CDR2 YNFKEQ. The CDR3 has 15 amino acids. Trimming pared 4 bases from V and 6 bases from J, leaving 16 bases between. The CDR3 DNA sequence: TGTGCCAGCAGCCTCGCGGGCCCCAAGGGCAATGAGCAGTTCTTC. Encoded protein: CASSLAGPKGNEQFF.

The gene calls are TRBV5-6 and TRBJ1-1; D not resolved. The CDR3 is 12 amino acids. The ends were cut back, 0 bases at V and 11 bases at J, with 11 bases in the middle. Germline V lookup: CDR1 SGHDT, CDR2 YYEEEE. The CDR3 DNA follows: TGTGCCAGCAGCTTGGCCTCCTCGGGGGCTTTCTTT. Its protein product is CASSLASSGAFF.

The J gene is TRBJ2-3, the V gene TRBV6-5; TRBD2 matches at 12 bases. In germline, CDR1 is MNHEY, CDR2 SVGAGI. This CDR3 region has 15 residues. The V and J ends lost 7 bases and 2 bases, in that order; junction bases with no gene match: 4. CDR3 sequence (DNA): TGTGCCAGCAAGAGGACTAGCGGGGACACAGATACGCAGTATTTT. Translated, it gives CASKRTSGDTDTQYF.

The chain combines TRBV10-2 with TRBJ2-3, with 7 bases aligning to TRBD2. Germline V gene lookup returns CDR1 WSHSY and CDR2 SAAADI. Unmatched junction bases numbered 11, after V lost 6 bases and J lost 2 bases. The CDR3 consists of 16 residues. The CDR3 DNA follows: TGCGCCAGCAGGGCCACAACTAGCGAGATCACAGATACGCAGTATTTT. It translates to CASRATTSEITDTQYF.

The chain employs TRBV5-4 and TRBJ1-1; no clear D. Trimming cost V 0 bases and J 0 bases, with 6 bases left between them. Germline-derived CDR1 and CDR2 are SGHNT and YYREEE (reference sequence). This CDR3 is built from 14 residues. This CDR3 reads CASSLGQVNTEAFF. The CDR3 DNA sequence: TGTGCCAGCAGCTTGGGGCAGGTGAACACTGAAGCTTTCTTT.

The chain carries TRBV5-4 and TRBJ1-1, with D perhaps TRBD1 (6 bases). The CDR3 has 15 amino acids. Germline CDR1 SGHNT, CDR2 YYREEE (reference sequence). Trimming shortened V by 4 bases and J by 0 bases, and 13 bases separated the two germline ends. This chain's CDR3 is CASSAGGLVNTEAFF. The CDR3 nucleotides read TGTGCCAGCAGCGCCGGGGGGCTGGTGAACACTGAAGCTTTCTTT.

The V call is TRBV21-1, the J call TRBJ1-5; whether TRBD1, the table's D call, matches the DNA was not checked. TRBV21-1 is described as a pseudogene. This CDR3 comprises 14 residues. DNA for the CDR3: TGTGCCAGCTTAGGTAAGGGGGACCGCGAGCCCCAGCATTTT. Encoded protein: CASLGKGDREPQHF.

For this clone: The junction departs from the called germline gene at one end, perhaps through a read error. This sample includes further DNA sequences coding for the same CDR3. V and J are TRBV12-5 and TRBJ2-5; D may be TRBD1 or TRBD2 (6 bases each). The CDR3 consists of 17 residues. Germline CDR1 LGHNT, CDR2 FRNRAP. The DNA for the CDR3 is TGTGCTCGTGGTTTGGGGGGCACCGGAGGGGAACAAGAGACCCAGTACTTC. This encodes CARGLGGTGGEQETQYF.

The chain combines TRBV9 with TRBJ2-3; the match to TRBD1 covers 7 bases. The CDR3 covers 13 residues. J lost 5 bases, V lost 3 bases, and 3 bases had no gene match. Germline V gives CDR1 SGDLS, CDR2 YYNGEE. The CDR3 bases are TGTGCCAGCAGCGCTGGGGACAGAGATACGCAGTATTTT. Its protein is CASSAGDRDTQYF. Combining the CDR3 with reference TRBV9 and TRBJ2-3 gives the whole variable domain DSGVTQTPKHLITATGQRVTLRCSPRSGDLSVYWYQQSLDQGLQFLIQYYNGEERAKGNILERFSAQQFPDLHSELNLSSLELGDSALYFCASSAGDRDTQYFGPGTRLTVL.

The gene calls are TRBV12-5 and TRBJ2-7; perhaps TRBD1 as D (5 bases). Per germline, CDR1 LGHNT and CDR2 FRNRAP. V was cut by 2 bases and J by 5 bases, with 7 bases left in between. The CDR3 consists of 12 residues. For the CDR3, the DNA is TGTGCTAGTGGTTTGTGGGGCCACGAGCAGTACTTC. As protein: CASGLWGHEQYF.

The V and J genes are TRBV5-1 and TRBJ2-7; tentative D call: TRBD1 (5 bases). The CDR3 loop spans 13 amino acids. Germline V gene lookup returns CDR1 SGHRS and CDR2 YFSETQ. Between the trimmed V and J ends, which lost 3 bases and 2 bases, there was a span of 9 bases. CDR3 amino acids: CASSSQGAYEQYF. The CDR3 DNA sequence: TGCGCCAGCAGCTCGCAGGGTGCCTACGAGCAGTACTTC.

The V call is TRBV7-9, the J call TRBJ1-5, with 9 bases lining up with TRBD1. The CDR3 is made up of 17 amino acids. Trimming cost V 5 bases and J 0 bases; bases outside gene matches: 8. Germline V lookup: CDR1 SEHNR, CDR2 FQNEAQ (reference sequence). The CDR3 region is CASSVPGQGISNQPQHF. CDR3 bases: TGTGCCAGCAGCGTTCCGGGACAGGGAATTAGCAATCAGCCCCAGCATTTT.

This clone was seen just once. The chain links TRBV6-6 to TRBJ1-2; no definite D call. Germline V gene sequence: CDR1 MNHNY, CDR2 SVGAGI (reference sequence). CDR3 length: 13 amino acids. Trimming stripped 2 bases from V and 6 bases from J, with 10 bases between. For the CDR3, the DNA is TGTGCCAGCAGTTACCGCCAGGCGAATGGCTACACCTTC. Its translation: CASSYRQANGYTF.

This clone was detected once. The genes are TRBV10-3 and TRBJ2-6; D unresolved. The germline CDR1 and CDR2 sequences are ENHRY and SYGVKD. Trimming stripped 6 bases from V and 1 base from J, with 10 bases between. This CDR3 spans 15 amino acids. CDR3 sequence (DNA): TGTGCCATCAGCCCCGCCGGGTCTGGGGCCAACGTCCTGACTTTC. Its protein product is CAISPAGSGANVLTF.

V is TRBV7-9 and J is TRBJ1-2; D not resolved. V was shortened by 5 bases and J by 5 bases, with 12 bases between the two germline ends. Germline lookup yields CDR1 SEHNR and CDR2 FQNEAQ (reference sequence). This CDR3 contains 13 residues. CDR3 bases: TGTGCCAGCAGCCGAGGTCAGACTTATGGCTACACCTTC. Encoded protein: CASSRGQTYGYTF.